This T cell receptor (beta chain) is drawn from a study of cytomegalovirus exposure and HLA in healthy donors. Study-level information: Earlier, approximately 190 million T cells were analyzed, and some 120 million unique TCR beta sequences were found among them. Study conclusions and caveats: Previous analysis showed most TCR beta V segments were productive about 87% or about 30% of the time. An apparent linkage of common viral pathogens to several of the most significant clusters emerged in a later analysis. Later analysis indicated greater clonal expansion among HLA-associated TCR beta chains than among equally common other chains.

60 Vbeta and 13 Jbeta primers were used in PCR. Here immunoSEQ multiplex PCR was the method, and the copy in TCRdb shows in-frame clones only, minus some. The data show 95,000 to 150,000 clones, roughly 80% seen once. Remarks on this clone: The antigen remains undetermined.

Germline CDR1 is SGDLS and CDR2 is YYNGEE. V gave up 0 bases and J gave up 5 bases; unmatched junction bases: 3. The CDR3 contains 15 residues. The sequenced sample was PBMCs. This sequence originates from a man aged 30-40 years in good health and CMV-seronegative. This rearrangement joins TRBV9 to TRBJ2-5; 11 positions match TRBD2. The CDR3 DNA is TGTGCCAGCAGCGTAGGGACTAGCGGGTGGGAGACCCAGTACTTC. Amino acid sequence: CASSVGTSGWETQYF.